Listed below are T cell receptor beta chains from one sample, sequenced in a study of blood T cell repertoires in COVID-19. Clones were read by immunoSEQ multiplex PCR, and TCRdb kept only the in-frame ones, dropping some. This sample has some 530,000 clones; roughly 85% occur once, and the top ten carry about 3.2%. The sample consisted of peripheral blood. The receptors here all came from a human donor in a cohort sampled during active COVID-19. Each CDR3 is given with its conserved first and last residue.

V	J	CDR3
TRBV5-8	TRBJ1-2	CASSLVRTANYGYTF
TRBV30	TRBJ2-7	CASTMNTTYEQYF
TRBV19	TRBJ2-7	CASRDQGAGREQYF
TRBV9	TRBJ1-1	CASSVGPGHDTEAFF
TRBV9	TRBJ1-2	CASSEQTGPANYGYTF
TRBV27	TRBJ2-3	CASSPTSATQYF
TRBV19	TRBJ1-4	CASSDRLKEKLFF
TRBV4-1	TRBJ1-2	CASSQASRGGDGYTF
TRBV6-5	TRBJ2-3	CASSSLAGSTDTQYF
TRBV29-1	TRBJ1-1	CSVRKGAEAEAFF
TRBV11-1	TRBJ2-1	CASSVTSGENNEQFF
TRBV29-1	TRBJ1-2	CSVAGTGYLYGYTF
TRBV20-1	TRBJ2-3	CSASSRTGEIDTQYF
TRBV3-1/TRBV3-2	TRBJ2-2	CASSPTVNTGELFF
TRBV5-4	TRBJ2-5	CASSLPSGRAQETQYF
TRBV6-1	TRBJ2-3	CASSDPGANTQYF